This T cell receptor (beta chain) was profiled in a study of T cell responses to AZD1222 COVID-19 vaccine. The repertoire was sequenced with immunoSEQ multiplex PCR; TCRdb's copy has only in-frame clones and lacks some. Altogether roughly 190,000 clones are present, approximately 93% being singletons, with the ten largest covering over 1.5%. The CDR3 consists of 16 residues. V was cut by 1 base and J by 0 bases, with 12 bases left in between. Germline CDR1 and CDR2: LGHNT and FRNRAP. Whole-study findings and limits: Dominant CD4 TCR responses targeted spike regions 160-218 and 743-854. With two AZD1222 doses given, Spike-specific TCR breadth and depth both rose. Donor demographics were predominantly white British with a female majority; clonal diversity may be underestimated.

Details on this clone: The target antigen is unknown.

Sample: peripheral blood, taken 28 days after the second AZD1222 dose. The source of this sequence is an adult who received the AZD1222 COVID-19 vaccine. This sequence joins TRBV12-5 and TRBJ1-1; no clear D. In DNA, the CDR3 is TGTGCTAGTGGTTTGGGGAATTTAGGATTGAACACTGAAGCTTTCTTT. Protein product: CASGLGNLGLNTEAFF.